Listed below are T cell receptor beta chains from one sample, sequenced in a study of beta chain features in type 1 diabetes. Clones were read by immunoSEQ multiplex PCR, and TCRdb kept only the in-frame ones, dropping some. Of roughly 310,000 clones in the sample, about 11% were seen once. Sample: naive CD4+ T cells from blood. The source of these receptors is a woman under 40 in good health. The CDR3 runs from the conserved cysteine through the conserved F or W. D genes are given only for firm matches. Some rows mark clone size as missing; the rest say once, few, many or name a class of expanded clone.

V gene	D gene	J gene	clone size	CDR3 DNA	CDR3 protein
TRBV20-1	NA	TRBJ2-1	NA	TGCAGTGCTCTTAGATACAATGAGCAGTTCTTC	CSALRYNEQFF
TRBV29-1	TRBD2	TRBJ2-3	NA	TGCAGCGTGAAACGGGAGGCCATCCCGGATACGCAGTATTTT	CSVKREAIPDTQYF
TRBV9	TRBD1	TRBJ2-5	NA	TGTGCCAGCAGCGTAAACCCTACAGGGGGCCGGGAGACCCAGTACTTC	CASSVNPTGGRETQYF
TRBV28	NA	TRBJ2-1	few	TGTGCCAGCAGTTTTTCGGCGGGAATATACAATGAGCAGTTCTTC	CASSFSAGIYNEQFF
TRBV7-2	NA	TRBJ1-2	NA	TGTGCCAGCAGCTTAGGACTCCCTGGCTACACCTTC	CASSLGLPGYTF
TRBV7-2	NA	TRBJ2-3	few	TGTGCCAGCAGCTTACGGCAGGGCCCAGATACGCAGTATTTT	CASSLRQGPDTQYF
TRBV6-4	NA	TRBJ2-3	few	TGTGCCAGCAGTCCCGCAATTAGCGGCCCTAGCACAGATACGCAGTATTTT	CASSPAISGPSTDTQYF
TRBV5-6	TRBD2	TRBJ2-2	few	TGTGCCAGCAGCGATCCGGGACTAGCGGGAATCGGGGAGCTGTTTTTT	CASSDPGLAGIGELFF
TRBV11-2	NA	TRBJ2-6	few	TGTGCCAGCAGCCCCGGAACCGGGACACTACTCTCTGGGGCCAACGTCCTGACTTTC	CASSPGTGTLLSGANVLTF
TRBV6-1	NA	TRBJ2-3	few	TGTGCCAGCAGTGAAGCGGGGGGAACAGATACGCAGTATTTT	CASSEAGGTDTQYF
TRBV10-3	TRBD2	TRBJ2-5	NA	TGTGCCATCAGCCGAGCGGGAGGAGGGGAGACCCAGTACTTC	CAISRAGGGETQYF
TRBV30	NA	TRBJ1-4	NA	TGTGCCTGGAACACACAGGGTAGCGAAAAACTGTTTTTT	CAWNTQGSEKLFF
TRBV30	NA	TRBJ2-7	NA	TGTGCAACTGGCGGCAAAACCTACGAGCAGTACTTC	CATGGKTYEQYF
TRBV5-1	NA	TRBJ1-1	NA	TGCGCCAGCAGTTTGACAGGGAACACTGAAGCTTTCTTT	CASSLTGNTEAFF
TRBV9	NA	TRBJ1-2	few	TGTGCCAGCAGCGCCACTCGACAGTCCTATGGCTACACCTTC	CASSATRQSYGYTF
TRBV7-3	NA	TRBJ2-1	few	TGTGCCAGCAGCTTAAGCGCAGGGAATGAGCAGTTCTTC	CASSLSAGNEQFF
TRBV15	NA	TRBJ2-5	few	TGTGCCACAATGGACAGAAGGATAGAGACCCAGTACTTC	CATMDRRIETQYF
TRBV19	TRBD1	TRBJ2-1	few	TGTGCCAGTAGTGCCTCTACAGGGGCAGTAGACAATGAGCAGTTCTTC	CASSASTGAVDNEQFF
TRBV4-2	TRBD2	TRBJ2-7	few	TGTGCCAGCAGCCAAGATCCCCCTGCAGCGGGAGGGGTCGAGCAGTACTTC	CASSQDPPAAGGVEQYF
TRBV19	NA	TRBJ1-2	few	TGTGCCAGTAAGAGGACTGGGTCGGCCGTCTCGTCGGGTGGCTACACCTTC	CASKRTGSAVSSGGYTF
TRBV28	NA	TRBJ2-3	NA	TGTGCCAGCAGTTTAAAGCCAGATACGCAGTATTTT	CASSLKPDTQYF
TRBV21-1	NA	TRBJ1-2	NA	TGTGCCAGCAGCAAAGGGACAGGCCCTACTAACTATGGCTACACCTTC	CASSKGTGPTNYGYTF
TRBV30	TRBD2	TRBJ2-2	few	TGTGCCTGGAGTGCATACCCTAGCGGGGGAAACACCGGGGAGCTGTTTTTT	CAWSAYPSGGNTGELFF
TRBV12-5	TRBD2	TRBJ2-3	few	TGTGCTAGTGGATCTAGCGGGGCCGACACAGATACGCAGTATTTT	CASGSSGADTDTQYF
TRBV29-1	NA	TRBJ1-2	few	TGCAGCGCGCCCGTTCAGGGTGGTACTAACTATGGCTACACCTTC	CSAPVQGGTNYGYTF
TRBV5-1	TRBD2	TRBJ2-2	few	TGCGCCAGCAGCATCGGACTAGCGGGAAAGGGGAACACCGGGGAGCTGTTTTTT	CASSIGLAGKGNTGELFF
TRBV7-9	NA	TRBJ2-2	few	TGTGCCAGCAGCTTAGCGATTAGCTCCAACACCGGGGAGCTGTTTTTT	CASSLAISSNTGELFF
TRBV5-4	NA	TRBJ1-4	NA	TGTGCCAGCAAAAGGGGTTCGGATGAAAAACTGTTTTTT	CASKRGSDEKLFF
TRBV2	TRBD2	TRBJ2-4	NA	TGTGCCAGCGGGGAGGGGTTGGCCAAAAACATTCAGTACTTC	CASGEGLAKNIQYF
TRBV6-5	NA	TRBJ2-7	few	TGTGCCAGCAGCTCCCCGTACGAGCAGTACTTC	CASSSPYEQYF
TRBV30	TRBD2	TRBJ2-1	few	TGTGCCTGGAAGGCTAGCGGGAGTCTGAATGAGCAGTTCTTC	CAWKASGSLNEQFF
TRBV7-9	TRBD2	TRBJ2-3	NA	TGTGCCAGCAGCTTTCCGCTAGCGGATAGCACAGATACGCAGTATTTT	CASSFPLADSTDTQYF
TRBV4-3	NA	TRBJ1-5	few	TGCGCCAGCAGCCAAGATCTCGGCAATCAGCCCCAGCATTTT	CASSQDLGNQPQHF
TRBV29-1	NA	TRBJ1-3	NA	TGCAGCGTTGAAGGAGGAGAGGCGGGAAACACCATATATTTT	CSVEGGEAGNTIYF
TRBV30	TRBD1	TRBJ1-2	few	TGTGCCTGGAACAGGGGGTTCTATGGCTACACCTTC	CAWNRGFYGYTF
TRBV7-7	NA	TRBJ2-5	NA	TGTGCTAGCAGCAGGACAGTCCAAGAGACCCAGTACTTC	CASSRTVQETQYF
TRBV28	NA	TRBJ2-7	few	TGTGCCAGCAGCTTACCAGGTCGGGGGGCTCGCGAGCAGTACTTC	CASSLPGRGAREQYF
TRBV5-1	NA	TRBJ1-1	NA	TGCGCCAGCAGCTGGTCCGGCGGGATGAACACTGAAGCTTTCTTT	CASSWSGGMNTEAFF
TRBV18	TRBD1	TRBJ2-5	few	TGTGCCAGCTCACCAATGGCAGGGGGCGAAGAGACCCAGTACTTC	CASSPMAGGEETQYF
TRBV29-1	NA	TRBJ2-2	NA	TGCAGCGCAGCGAACACCGGGGAGCTGTTTTTT	CSAANTGELFF
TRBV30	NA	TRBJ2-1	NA	TGTGCCTGGAGTGCCCTTATTAGTAAGTTCTTC	CAWSALISKFF
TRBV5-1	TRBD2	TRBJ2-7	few	TGCGCCAGCAGCCGGGGACTAGCGAGCTCCTACGAGCAGTACTTC	CASSRGLASSYEQYF
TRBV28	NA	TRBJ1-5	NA	TGTGCCAGCACTTCTACTAATCAGCCCCAGCATTTT	CASTSTNQPQHF
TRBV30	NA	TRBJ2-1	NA	TGTGCCTGGAGCGATAAGGCGGCGGGTGTGAACAATGAGCAGTTCTTC	CAWSDKAAGVNNEQFF
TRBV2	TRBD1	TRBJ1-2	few	TGTGCCAGCACCTTCAGGGGGGTCGTTTCCTATGGCTACACCTTC	CASTFRGVVSYGYTF
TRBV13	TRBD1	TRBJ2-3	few	TGTGCCAGCAGCCCCGGGACAGGGTACGGGGATAGCACAGATACGCAGTATTTT	CASSPGTGYGDSTDTQYF
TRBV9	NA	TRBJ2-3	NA	TGTGCCAGCAGCGTAAGCTACCTCCGTGCGCAGTATTTT	CASSVSYLRAQYF
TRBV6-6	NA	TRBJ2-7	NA	TGTGCCAGCAGCTCCACAGGGCGCGAGCAGTACTTC	CASSSTGREQYF
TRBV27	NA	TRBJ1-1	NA	TGTGCCAGCAGTTCTTTCGGTTTCAACACTGAAGCTTTCTTT	CASSSFGFNTEAFF
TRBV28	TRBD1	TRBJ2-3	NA	TGTGCCAGCAGTCCAGGGACAGAGCGAGATACGCAGTATTTT	CASSPGTERDTQYF
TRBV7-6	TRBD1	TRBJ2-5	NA	TGTGCCAGCAGCTTTAGAGATGGGACAGGGGGGGAAGAGACCCAGTACTTC	CASSFRDGTGGEETQYF
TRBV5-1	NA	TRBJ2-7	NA	TGCGCCAGCAGCTTGGAAGCACGTCCGTACGAGCAGTACTTC	CASSLEARPYEQYF
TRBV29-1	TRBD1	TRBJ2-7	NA	TGCAGCGTTGAAGACGAGGGACAGGGGAGCGAGCAGTACTTC	CSVEDEGQGSEQYF
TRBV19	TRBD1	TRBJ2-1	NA	TGTGCCAGTAGTGCCGGGACAGGGGGCCACAATGAGCAGTTCTTC	CASSAGTGGHNEQFF
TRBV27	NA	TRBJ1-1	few	TGTGCCAGCAGTTTACTACAGACGAACACTGAAGCTTTCTTT	CASSLLQTNTEAFF
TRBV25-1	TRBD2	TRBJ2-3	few	TGTGCCAGCAGTCCGGGACTAGCGGGGATCAACACAGATACGCAGTATTTT	CASSPGLAGINTDTQYF
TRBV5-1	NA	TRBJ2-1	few	TGCGCCAGCAGTGCAGGGTCCCTCTACAATGAGCAGTTCTTC	CASSAGSLYNEQFF
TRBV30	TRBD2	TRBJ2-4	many	TGTGCCTGGACTTCGGGACGGGGGGTAGCCAAAAACATTCAGTACTTC	CAWTSGRGVAKNIQYF
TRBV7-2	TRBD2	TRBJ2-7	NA	TGTGCCAGCAGCTCGGGACTAGCGGGACCCTACGAGCAGTACTTC	CASSSGLAGPYEQYF